This T cell receptor (beta chain) came from a study of T cell repertoires in cytomegalovirus infection. A word on this clonotype: The target antigen is unknown. Relative to the germline gene, one junction end is altered; a read error may explain this.

MiXCR, applied by TCRdb to the reads, yields one record per CDR3 protein. Counted here are 380,000 or so distinct CDR3 sequences, just under 35% occurring once; the ten biggest clones make up approximately 12%. The CDR3 loop spans 15 amino acids. This sequence was found in a human donor in good health (CMV status not recorded). Some clones in this sample may be carry-over from other donors' samples. Material: cultured PBMCs, obtained from culture after CMV antigen stimulation. The chain couples TRBV12-3 or TRBV12-4 to TRBJ1-4, with D perhaps TRBD1 (5 bases). The CDR3 nucleotides read TGTGCCAGCAGTCTAGAAGGGGCCGGGGATGAAAAACTGTATTTT. This translates into CASSLEGAGDEKLYF.